This T cell receptor beta chain was recovered during a study of blood T cell repertoires in COVID-19 (dated by TCRdb to the early 2020s). Regarding the research as a whole: The collaborator samples originated in the United States, Italy and Spain and spanned the acute and convalescent phases of COVID-19. The prospective study material was composed of cDNA or gDNA derived from T cells, B-cell-depleted T cells, or PBMCs. Deeply sampled blood TCRbeta repertoires from subjects exposed to, actively infected with, or recovered from COVID-19 were included in the dataset. A freely available public database, intended as a resource for researchers studying the immune response to SARS-CoV-2, is where the repertoires were released. The samples were drawn from two sources: the first 160 participants of the ongoing ImmuneRACE study, and 950 to 1,500 subjects contributed by 6 global collaborators. Sample metadata almost always included a de-identified subject ID, COVID-19 status, age in years and sex. Where available, HLA class I and class II types were obtained from metadata supplied by the sample provider rather than from assay-based typing.

Relative to germline, V is 4 bases shorter and J is 1 base shorter, with 11 bases between their ends. CDR1 LGHNA and CDR2 YSLEER are derived from the germline V gene. From the cysteine up to the phenylalanine, the CDR3 has a length of 14 residues. Only the CDR3 DNA stays, 42 bases, in frame from base 1. One collaborating source in Seattle enrolled patients while the patients were actively infected and followed the patients over time throughout the course of disease. Collaborating institutions collected whole blood in K2EDTA tubes following their own protocols. For TCRbeta analysis, collaborators shipped samples in one of three forms: frozen whole blood, isolated PBMCs, or DNA extracted from either of those sample types. TCRbeta CDR3 regions were amplified from genomic DNA by means of the immunoSEQ Assay, a bias-controlled multiplex PCR. The paper's data handling went like this. The number of nucleated cells in each sample was estimated from the amplification of reference gene primers within the assay. To quantify the absolute abundance of each unique TCRbeta CDR3 rearrangement, sequence reads were collapsed and filtered. Productive Simpson clonality was computed per sample as the square root of Simpson's diversity index over productive rearrangements. Imported from immuneACCESS, the table was reduced by TCRdb to in-frame sequences with V and J called. These copies leave out some clones; in studies compared against another copy, an unresolved V gene accounts for under half, and the cause of the remainder is not known. V, J and clone size reflect that table, while D and trimming were determined from the DNA. This sample is represented by 200,000 to 300,000 clones; more than 75% of them were singletons. The ten biggest clones cover roughly 5% of the sample.

Here is what the overall study found, with its caveats: The quantity of clinical and demographic metadata differed by source and by participant and was supplied without curation.

As concerns this clone: Its antigen specificity is not known. No much larger clone is present one base from it, and per-base qualities are unavailable.

The chain joins TRBV4-3 to TRBJ2-7; a tentative D match to TRBD2 spans 5 bases. The sequence was obtained from an older woman with COVID-19, enrolled during active disease. Source material: peripheral blood. The sequenced DNA: TGCGCCAGCAGCCGTGGACTCACTTCCTACGAGCAGTACTTC. It translates to CASSRGLTSYEQYF.